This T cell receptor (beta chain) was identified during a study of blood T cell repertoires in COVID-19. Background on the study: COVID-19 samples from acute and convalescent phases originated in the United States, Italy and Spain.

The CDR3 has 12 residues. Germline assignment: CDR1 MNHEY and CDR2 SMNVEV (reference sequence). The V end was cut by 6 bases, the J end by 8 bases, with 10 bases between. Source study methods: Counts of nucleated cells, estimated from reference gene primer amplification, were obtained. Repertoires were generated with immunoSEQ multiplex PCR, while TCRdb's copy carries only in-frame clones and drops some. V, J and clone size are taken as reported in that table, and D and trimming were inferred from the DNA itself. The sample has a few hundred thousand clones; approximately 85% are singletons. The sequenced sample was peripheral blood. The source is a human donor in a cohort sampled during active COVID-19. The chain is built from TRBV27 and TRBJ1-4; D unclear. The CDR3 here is CASRATGEKLFF. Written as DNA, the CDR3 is TGTGCCAGCAGGGCTACGGGAGAAAAACTGTTTTTT. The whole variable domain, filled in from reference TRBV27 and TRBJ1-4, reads EAQVTQNPRYLITVTGKKLTVTCSQNMNHEYMSWYRQDPGLGLRQIYYSMNVEVTDKGDVPEGYKVSRKEKRNFPLILESPSPNQTSLYFCASRATGEKLFFGSGTQLSVL.